The 27 T cell receptor beta chains presented below share a single source sample, sequenced in a study of T cells in Graves' hyperthyroidism and ophthalmopathy (dated by TCRdb to about 2019). Library preparation employed multiplex PCR. Sequenced on an Illumina HiSeq 2000. The TCR beta CDR3 regions were amplified from the RNA transcripts. A first-round RT-PCR of the TCR CDR3 used the HTBI primer set with the Qiagen OneStep RT-PCR kit. TCRdb ran its own pipeline on the public reads, namely fastp trimming at Q25 and MiXCR clone calling, and kept in-frame beta chains. CDR3 protein sequences are deduplicated, and each keeps its most common genes and DNA. The sample table records more than 350,000 distinct CDR3 sequences; approximately 17% of these occur just once. The ten largest make up around a third of the sample. The sample taken for sequencing was blood. These receptors came from a woman aged 25 to 39 with Graves' hyperthyroidism that later progressed to Graves' ophthalmopathy.

At least ten counts were recorded for this clonotype. This chain connects TRBV13 to TRBJ1-1; TRBD1 might be the D (5 bases). The CDR3 contains 15 residues. Trimming took 4 bases from V and 4 from J, leaving 16 bases between them. CDR1 and CDR2 (germline): PRHDT, FYEKMQ (reference sequence). CDR3 DNA: TGTGCCAGCAGCTCCTGGGGGTTAATGGGCACTGAAGCTTTCTTT. Translated: CASSSWGLMGTEAFF.

The chain uses TRBV12-3 or TRBV12-4 and TRBJ1-5, with TRBD1 matching over 7 bases. V trimming: 3 bases; J trimming: 2 bases; junction bases outside the gene matches: 4. This CDR3 contains 15 residues. The CDR3 region has the DNA TGTGCCAGCAGTTTCAGGGGGACAGGCAATCAGCCCCAGCATTTT. It codes for CASSFRGTGNQPQHF.

This clonotype came up many times. This chain uses TRBV30 with TRBJ2-1; 10 bases agree with TRBD1. Germline V CDR1 and CDR2: GTSNPN, SVGIG (reference sequence). Germline trimming cut 1 base from V and 4 bases from J; bases unmatched to any gene: 16. This CDR3 spans 19 amino acids. The CDR3 nucleotides are TGTGCCTGGAGTGCTGGTTGGGGACAGGGGCGAGAACTATACAATGAGCAGTTCTTC. It is translated as CAWSAGWGQGRELYNEQFF.

Ten or more counts support this clonotype. This chain links TRBV20-1 with TRBJ2-3; D may correspond to TRBD1 or TRBD2 (5 bases each). V lost 2 bases and J lost 6, with 15 bases in between. There are 14 residues in the CDR3. Germline CDR1 is DFQATT and CDR2 is SNEGSKA (reference sequence). The CDR3 spells CSARRGPPGDTQYF. In DNA, the CDR3 is TGCAGTGCTAGAAGGGGACCACCAGGGGATACGCAGTATTTT.

This clonotype has ten or more counts. The rearrangement uses TRBV2 and TRBJ1-2; 7 bases agree with TRBD1. Per germline, CDR1 SNHLY and CDR2 FYNNEI. CDR3 size: 14 residues. Trimming cost V 3 bases and J 8 bases; bases outside gene matches: 9. The CDR3 is CASSETDRVGGYTF. For the CDR3, the DNA is TGTGCCAGCAGTGAGACAGACAGGGTAGGGGGCTACACCTTC.

This clonotype has ten or more counts. The CDR3: CASSHKDGRAYEQYF. The CDR3 coding sequence is TGTGCCAGCAGTCACAAGGACGGGAGGGCCTACGAGCAGTACTTC. The gene calls are TRBV7-9 and TRBJ2-7, with 8 bases identical to TRBD2. CDR1 is SEHNR, CDR2 FQNEAQ, per germline (reference sequence). Losses at the gene ends were 6 bases for V and 2 bases for J; bases not matched to a gene: 9. The length of the CDR3 is 15 residues. The entire variable domain, with the rest obtained from reference TRBV7-9 and TRBJ2-7, is as follows: DTGVSQNPRHKITKRGQNVTFRCDPISEHNRLYWYRQTLGQGPEFLTYFQNEAQLEKSRLLSDRFSAERPKGSFSTLEIQRTEQGDSAMYLCASSHKDGRAYEQYFGPGTRLTVT.

This chain links TRBV18 with TRBJ2-5; TRBD1 matches at 8 bases. Losses at the gene ends were 5 bases for V and 2 bases for J; bases not matched to a gene: 4. The CDR3 sequence is 14 residues long. Germline V gene sequence: CDR1 KGHSH, CDR2 LQKENI. The CDR3 DNA reads as TGTGCCAGCTCAACAAACAGGGGGCAAGAGACCCAGTACTTC. Translating it yields CASSTNRGQETQYF.

The table lists this clonotype with a few counts. V usage is TRBV5-1 and J usage is TRBJ2-3, with a weak D call TRBD1 (6 bases). Germline CDR1 and CDR2: SGHRS and YFSETQ. Trimming left V 2 bases short and J 1 base short, with 14 bases between. The CDR3 has 16 residues. Here the CDR3 DNA reads TGCGCCAGCAGCTTAACAACAGGGCCCGGCACAGATACGCAGTATTTT. Translation: CASSLTTGPGTDTQYF.

This clonotype came up a few times. The V call is TRBV24-1, the J call TRBJ1-2, with 8 bases aligning to TRBD1. With 5 bases clipped from V and 3 bases from J, the junction kept 13 bases outside the gene matches. This CDR3 contains 17 residues. Germline CDR1 KGHDR, CDR2 SFDVKD. The CDR3 bases are TGTGCCACCAGTGCGGGTTATAAGCAGGGGGCGGACTATGGCTACACCTTC. As protein: CATSAGYKQGADYGYTF.

This clonotype was seen a handful of times. V usage is TRBV20-1 and J usage is TRBJ2-7; 7 bases agree with TRBD2. The CDR3 is 14 residues long. CDR1 is DFQATT, CDR2 SNEGSKA, per germline (reference sequence). V lost 5 bases and J lost 3; bases outside the gene matches: 10. The CDR3, as DNA: TGCAGTGCTGGCGGGGGAACGGGCTACTACGAGCAGTACTTC. As protein: CSAGGGTGYYEQYF.

This clonotype occurred many times. This rearrangement joins TRBV15 to TRBJ1-1, with D perhaps TRBD1 (6 bases). The CDR3 consists of 15 residues. The germline V gene encodes CDR1 LNHNV and CDR2 YYDKDF (reference sequence). The V end lost 0 bases, the J end lost 6 bases, and 14 bases lay between the germline ends. CDR3 sequence: CATSRDPGAIAEAFF. Here the CDR3 DNA reads TGTGCCACCAGCAGAGATCCGGGGGCCATCGCTGAAGCTTTCTTT.

The genes are TRBV6-5 and TRBJ1-2; maybe TRBD1 (5 bases). This CDR3 has 14 amino acids. V lost 0 bases to trimming and J lost 2 bases, with 7 bases between them. Germline CDR1 MNHEY, CDR2 SVGAGI. The CDR3 DNA is TGTGCCAGCAGTTACTCGGGGGAAAACTATGGCTACACCTTC. Its translation: CASSYSGENYGYTF.

This clonotype was counted at least ten times. This sequence joins TRBV2 and TRBJ2-3; D not certain. The CDR3 loop spans 14 amino acids. Germline loops: CDR1 SNHLY, CDR2 FYNNEI. CDR3 in amino acids: CASRSIPGTDTQYF. The CDR3 DNA follows: TGTGCGTCGAGAAGTATTCCGGGCACAGATACGCAGTATTTT. The entire variable domain, with the rest obtained from reference TRBV2 and TRBJ2-3, is as follows: EPEVTQTPSHQVTQMGQEVILRCVPISNHLYFYWYRQILGQKVEFLVSFYNNEISEKSEIFDDQFSVERPDGSNFTLKIRSTKLEDSAMYFCASRSIPGTDTQYFGPGTRLTVL.

This clonotype was detected ten times or more. This sequence joins TRBV6-1 and TRBJ1-1, with D possibly being TRBD1 (5 bases). This CDR3 is 13 amino acids long. CDR1 and CDR2 from the germline V gene are MNHNS and SASEGT. With 8 bases removed from V and 0 bases from J, the gap between germline ends came to 10 bases. CDR3 sequence: CASGRGLNTEAFF. The CDR3 DNA reads TGTGCCAGCGGAAGGGGTTTGAACACTGAAGCTTTCTTT.

This clonotype has a handful of counts. The V call is TRBV7-9, the J call TRBJ1-2; tentative D call: TRBD1 (5 bases). The CDR3 totals 15 residues. Germline lookup yields CDR1 SEHNR and CDR2 FQNEAQ (reference sequence). V lost 6 bases and J 4 bases, leaving 18 bases between the germline ends. CDR3: CASSQGGTLRYGYTF. The CDR3 coding sequence is TGTGCCAGCAGTCAGGGAGGGACCTTGCGCTATGGCTACACCTTC. Full variable domain (outside the CDR3, taken from reference TRBV7-9 and TRBJ1-2): DTGVSQNPRHKITKRGQNVTFRCDPISEHNRLYWYRQTLGQGPEFLTYFQNEAQLEKSRLLSDRFSAERPKGSFSTLEIQRTEQGDSAMYLCASSQGGTLRYGYTFGSGTRLTVV.

This chain uses TRBV9 with TRBJ2-1, with 8 bases lining up with TRBD2. J gave up 1 base and V 6 bases, and 9 bases lay outside the gene matches. The V gene's germline CDR1 is SGDLS and CDR2 YYNGEE. The CDR3 extends over 16 amino acids. Here the CDR3 DNA reads TGTGCCAGCACCCGAGCGGGAGACCTTTCCTACAATGAGCAGTTCTTC. Protein product: CASTRAGDLSYNEQFF.

This chain joins TRBV15 and TRBJ2-1, with 9 bases identical to TRBD1. With 5 bases clipped from V and 8 bases from J, the junction kept 7 bases outside the gene matches. Looked up from germline, CDR1 is LNHNV and CDR2 is YYDKDF (reference sequence). CDR3 length: 14 amino acids. CDR3 sequence: CATSRSRDRDEQFF. The CDR3 nucleotides read TGTGCCACCAGCCGCTCCCGGGACAGGGATGAGCAGTTCTTC.

This clonotype was picked up many times. This chain uses TRBV28 with TRBJ2-7; TRBD1 aligns across 8 bases. Germline V gives CDR1 MDHEN, CDR2 SYDVKM. V lost 6 bases to trimming and J lost 0 bases; unmatched junction nucleotides: 10. This CDR3 is built from 16 residues. This CDR3 is CASSGQGDVSSYEQYF. DNA of the CDR3: TGTGCCAGCAGCGGACAGGGCGATGTGAGCTCCTACGAGCAGTACTTC. The entire variable domain, with the rest obtained from reference TRBV28 and TRBJ2-7, is as follows: DVKVTQSSRYLVKRTGEKVFLECVQDMDHENMFWYRQDPGLGLRLIYFSYDVKMKEKGDIPEGYSVSREKKERFSLILESASTNQTSMYLCASSGQGDVSSYEQYFGPGTRLTVT.

V usage is TRBV13 and J usage is TRBJ2-7; D may correspond to TRBD1 or TRBD2 (5 bases each). The germline V gene encodes CDR1 PRHDT and CDR2 FYEKMQ (reference sequence). Trimming removed 7 bases at V and 0 bases at J, with 13 bases between. This CDR3 contains 14 residues. In DNA, the CDR3 is TGTGCCAGCACCTTCGGGACCAGCTCCTACGAGCAGTACTTC. It translates to CASTFGTSSYEQYF.

This clonotype was counted at least ten times. The CDR3 coding sequence is TGCAGTGCTAGGGATTTTGGACAGGGCCCTTCCTACGAGCAGTACTTC. Amino acid sequence: CSARDFGQGPSYEQYF. The chain joins TRBV20-1 to TRBJ2-7, with 8 positions matching TRBD1. The CDR3 is 16 amino acids. The V gene's germline CDR1 is DFQATT and CDR2 SNEGSKA (reference sequence). After removal of 3 bases from V and 1 base from J, the junction contained 11 bases not matched to a gene.

This clonotype turned up a few times. The V call is TRBV4-1, the J call TRBJ1-5; D ambiguous. V lost 1 base, J lost 7 bases, and 8 bases lay in between. The CDR3 is 13 residues long. The germline V gene encodes CDR1 MGHRA and CDR2 YSYEKL. CDR3 sequence reads: CASSQVVAQPQHF. For the CDR3, the DNA is TGCGCCAGCAGCCAAGTCGTTGCACAGCCCCAGCATTTT.

This clonotype appeared many times. This rearrangement joins TRBV12-3 or TRBV12-4 to TRBJ2-7; tentatively, D is TRBD1 or TRBD2 (7 bases each). The ends were cut back, 3 bases at V and 0 bases at J, with 12 bases in the middle. There are 15 residues in the CDR3. The CDR3 DNA follows: TGTGCCAGCAGTTTTGCAGGGGGGGTCTCCTACGAGCAGTACTTC. Translated, it gives CASSFAGGVSYEQYF.

This clonotype has only one observation. Here the CDR3 reads CASSRHPRIETQYF. The CDR3 DNA sequence: TGTGCCAGCAGCCGACACCCGAGAATTGAGACCCAGTACTTC. The chain joins TRBV3-1 to TRBJ2-5; D gene unclear. The V gene's germline CDR1 is LGHDT and CDR2 YNNKEL (reference sequence). The CDR3 sequence is 14 residues long. Trimming took 4 bases from V and 5 from J, leaving 14 bases between them.

This clonotype was seen at least ten times. The chain employs TRBV2 and TRBJ2-5, with D possibly being TRBD1 (5 bases). There are 15 residues in the CDR3. The germline V and J ends were trimmed by 3 bases and 3 bases, with 14 bases remaining between them. CDR1 SNHLY and CDR2 FYNNEI come from the germline V gene. CDR3 sequence: CASSDFVQGKETQYF. The CDR3 nucleotides read TGTGCCAGCAGTGATTTTGTTCAGGGAAAAGAGACCCAGTACTTC.

This clonotype was seen at least ten times. The V gene is TRBV12-3 or TRBV12-4, the J gene TRBJ2-7; tentative D call: TRBD2 (6 bases). Trimming stripped 3 bases from V and 0 bases from J, with 15 bases between. The CDR3 consists of 16 residues. Written as DNA, the CDR3 is TGTGCCAGCAGTTTTAGCGGAGGGTTAAGCTCCTACGAGCAGTACTTC. As protein: CASSFSGGLSSYEQYF.

This clonotype was seen many times. This chain uses TRBV7-9 with TRBJ1-1; possible D gene TRBD1, 6 bases. Germline V gene lookup returns CDR1 SEHNR and CDR2 FQNEAQ (reference sequence). V was cut by 2 bases and J by 1 base, with 11 bases left in between. CDR3 length: 15 residues. The CDR3 region is CASSLHRAPNTEAFF. CDR3 DNA sequence: TGTGCCAGCAGCTTACACAGGGCCCCGAACACTGAAGCTTTCTTT.

The V gene is TRBV20-1, the J gene TRBJ2-6, with 9 bases lining up with TRBD2. CDR3 size: 13 residues. Germline V gene sequence: CDR1 DFQATT, CDR2 SNEGSKA (reference sequence). The J segment lost 14 bases and the V segment lost 3 bases, leaving 8 bases of the junction unmatched. CDR3 bases: TGCAGTGCTAGGGCCGGGACTAGCACCTTCCTGACTTTC. Its translation is CSARAGTSTFLTF.